This T cell receptor (beta chain) was documented in a study of cytomegalovirus exposure and HLA in healthy donors. Whole-study context: Among around 400 genotyped donors, around 80% fell in the Caucasian-associated ancestry cluster.

Findings and limits, study-wide: In a later analysis, common viral pathogens appeared linked to several of the most significant clusters. Associated with HLA alleles at 0.05 false discovery rate in a later analysis were some 18,000 TCR beta sequences.

V was cut by 1 base and J by 0 bases, with 10 bases left in between. Germline V gene sequence: CDR1 SGHVS, CDR2 FQNEAQ. The CDR3 is 15 residues long. Worth noting for this clone: Antigen unknown.

Unrecorded immune exposure was likely among donors, who were nominally healthy when sampled. It was with 60 Vbeta and 13 Jbeta primers that the PCR ran. Assay used: immunoSEQ multiplex PCR; TCRdb lists only in-frame clones, some missing. The repertoire consists of around 180,000 clones, with 70% to 80% occurring once and the leading ten covering less than 1.5%. The sequenced sample was PBMCs. The chain employs TRBV7-8 and TRBJ2-7; D gene ambiguous. The clonotype originates from a woman in her thirties in good health and CMV-seropositive. CDR3: CASSLVETLSYEQYF. The CDR3 DNA reads TGTGCCAGCAGCTTAGTGGAGACCCTCTCCTACGAGCAGTACTTC. The full variable domain, rest sourced from reference TRBV7-8 and TRBJ2-7, is GAGVSQSPRYKVAKRGQDVALRCDPISGHVSLFWYQQALGQGPEFLTYFQNEAQLDKSGLPSDRFFAERPEGSVSTLKIQRTQQEDSAVYLCASSLVETLSYEQYFGPGTRLTVT.